This entry is about one TCR beta chain. The V gene's germline CDR1 is SGHAT and CDR2 FQNNGV. This CDR3 region has 16 residues. J gave up 7 bases and V 0 bases, and 8 bases lay outside the gene matches. This sample stems from a study of PD-1 and CTLA-4 blockade in melanoma. Here immunoSEQ multiplex PCR was the method, and the copy in TCRdb shows in-frame clones only, minus some. In the table there are tens of thousands of clones, approximately 90% of which are singletons. Here the sequenced sample was CD8+ T cells from peripheral blood, taken from a patient given anti-PD-1 treatment. The receptor's source is a human donor with melanoma. The rearrangement links TRBV11-2 to TRBJ2-7; 11 nucleotides agree with TRBD2. DNA for the CDR3: TGTGCCAGCAGCTTAGAACTAGCGGGAGCTGCTCGGGAGCAGTACTTC. Protein: CASSLELAGAAREQYF.